A selection of T cell receptor beta chains follows, all from one sample in a study of blood T cell repertoires in COVID-19. The method was immunoSEQ multiplex PCR; TCRdb's version includes in-frame clones alone and lacks a portion of them. The sample gives about 150,000 clones, about 80% of which show up once; over 10% is in the top ten. The sequenced material came from peripheral blood. Receptors were obtained from a woman between 55 and 75 years old with COVID-19, enrolled during active disease. CDR3s include the opening cysteine and the closing phenylalanine or tryptophan. A D gene is named only where the DNA matches it firmly. Size is stated for part of the rows, as once, few or many counts, or as a class when the clone is expanded.

V	J	size	D	DNA	CDR3
TRBV10-1	TRBJ2-3	-	TRBD2	TGCGCCAGCAGTGGACTAGCGGGAGGAGATACGCAGTATTTT	CASSGLAGGDTQYF
TRBV27	TRBJ1-1	-	-	TGTGCCAGCAGTTTACTTTTGAACACTGAAGCTTTCTTT	CASSLLLNTEAFF
TRBV5-1	TRBJ2-2	once	TRBD2	TGCGCCAGCAGCTCGATTTTGCCCGGGACTAGCAACACCGGGGAGCTGTTTTTT	CASSSILPGTSNTGELFF
TRBV6-5	TRBJ2-7	few	TRBD2	TGTGCCAGCAGTTACTCGATCGTAGCGGGCGACTACGAGCAGTACTTC	CASSYSIVAGDYEQYF
TRBV29-1	TRBJ2-1	-	-	TGCAGCGTTGATCATAATGAGCAGTTCTTC	CSVDHNEQFF
TRBV6-5	TRBJ2-3	once	TRBD2	TGTGCCAGCAGTTACCTCACTAGCGGAAGCACAGATACGCAGTATTTT	CASSYLTSGSTDTQYF
TRBV6-6	TRBJ1-2	once	-	TGTGCCAGCAGCTCCGGGATCTATGGCTACACCTTC	CASSSGIYGYTF
TRBV25-1	TRBJ1-1	-	-	TGTGCCAGCAGTGAATACGAAGGGAGGTGGCTCTTT	CASSEYEGRWLF
TRBV11-2	TRBJ1-6	few	TRBD1	TGTGCCAGCAGCCCACAACGACAGGGCAGTTCACCCCTCCACTTT	CASSPQRQGSSPLHF
TRBV5-4	TRBJ1-2	-	TRBD1	TGTGCCAGCAGCCGGGGACAGGGTAGTGGCTACACCTTC	CASSRGQGSGYTF
TRBV27	TRBJ1-2	-	-	TGTGCCAGCAGTTTATCGGGGCCCTATGGCTACACCTTC	CASSLSGPYGYTF
TRBV10-3	TRBJ1-3	few	-	TGTGCCACCGGACTTAGCTCTGGAAACACCATATATTTT	CATGLSSGNTIYF
TRBV6-5	TRBJ1-2	-	-	TGTGCCAGCAGTTCCTCGAGGGGGATTAACTATGGCTACACCTTC	CASSSSRGINYGYTF
TRBV6-4	TRBJ2-1	-	TRBD1	TGTGCCAGCAGTGACGGGACAGGCCTGGGGTACAATGAGCAGTTCTTC	CASSDGTGLGYNEQFF
TRBV5-1	TRBJ2-7	-	-	TGCGCCAGCAGCTTGACTCGCTCCTACGAGCAGTACTTC	CASSLTRSYEQYF
TRBV18	TRBJ2-3	-	-	TGTGCCAGCTCACCAGACCAGGGGACTACCACAGATACGCAGTATTTT	CASSPDQGTTTDTQYF
TRBV7-3	TRBJ2-1	-	TRBD2	TGTGCCAGCAGCTCTCTAGCGGGAGGGTACAATGAGCAGTTCTTC	CASSSLAGGYNEQFF
TRBV11-2	TRBJ2-1	-	TRBD2	TGTGCCAGCAGCCTGGGACTAGCGGATCATAAAAAGTTCTTC	CASSLGLADHKKFF
TRBV3-1/TRBV3-2	TRBJ1-2	-	TRBD1	TGTGCCAGCAGCAGTCGGGGACAGGCCTACTATGGCTACACCTTC	CASSSRGQAYYGYTF
TRBV5-5	TRBJ1-1	-	TRBD1	TGTGCCAGCAGCTTGGCGGGACAGAGGAACACTGAAGCTTTCTTT	CASSLAGQRNTEAFF
TRBV10-3	TRBJ2-1	-	TRBD1	TGTGCCATCAGTGATGGGACAGGGGGCAATGAGCAGTTCTTC	CAISDGTGGNEQFF
TRBV5-1	TRBJ2-5	-	TRBD2	TGCGCCAGCTCTCGCGCCGGGGCTAGCGGGGGAAGGTACCAAGAGACCCAGTACTTC	CASSRAGASGGRYQETQYF
TRBV12-3/TRBV12-4	TRBJ1-2	-	-	TGTGCCAGCAGCCCTGACAGGAGCTATGGCTACACCTTC	CASSPDRSYGYTF
TRBV7-2	TRBJ2-6	-	TRBD1	TGTGCCAGCAGCTTAGTTACAGGGGGCTTCTCTGGGGCCAACGTCCTGACTTTC	CASSLVTGGFSGANVLTF
TRBV6-5	TRBJ1-2	-	TRBD1	TGTGCCAGCAGTTACGACAGGGGACCCTATGGCTACACCTTC	CASSYDRGPYGYTF
TRBV4-2	TRBJ1-2	-	-	TGTGCCAGCAGCCAAGATATCTCCACGGCTAACTATGGCTACACCTTC	CASSQDISTANYGYTF
TRBV6-6	TRBJ1-2	-	-	TGTGCCAGCAGAGACAGGTGGGAGGGCTATGGCTACACCTTC	CASRDRWEGYGYTF
TRBV5-6	TRBJ2-3	once	TRBD2	TGTGCCAGCAGTCGCCGCGGACTAGCGGGAGGCACAGATACGCAGTATTTT	CASSRRGLAGGTDTQYF
TRBV3-1/TRBV3-2	TRBJ1-2	once	-	TGTGCCAGCAGCCAAGGACAGGCAACGGGCTACACCTTC	CASSQGQATGYTF
TRBV7-3	TRBJ1-1	medium-sized	TRBD1	TGTGCCAGCAGCATCGGGACAGGGCAGATGAACACTGAAGCTTTCTTT	CASSIGTGQMNTEAFF
TRBV6-6	TRBJ2-7	few	-	TGTGCCAGCAGTCTCCCCGGGGAGGTCTACGAGCAGTACTTC	CASSLPGEVYEQYF
TRBV5-1	TRBJ1-1	-	TRBD1	TGCGCCAGCAGCGCCGTTACAGGGGTGGGAACTGAAGCTTTCTTT	CASSAVTGVGTEAFF
TRBV19	TRBJ1-3	-	-	TGTGCCAGTAGCATGAAGCAGCGGGGGCGGTTGTCTGGAAACACCATATATTTT	CASSMKQRGRLSGNTIYF
TRBV7-8	TRBJ2-3	-	TRBD2	TGTGCCAGCAGCTTAGTGTTAGCGGGGGGGCACCGGGGCACAGATACGCAGTATTTT	CASSLVLAGGHRGTDTQYF
TRBV5-8	TRBJ2-7	once	-	TGTGCCAGCAGCTTGGCCGTACGGGGGTTCCACGAGCAGTACTTC	CASSLAVRGFHEQYF
TRBV2	TRBJ1-4	-	-	TGTGCCAGCAGTGAAGCAGTTCGGGGTACTAATGAAAAACTGTTTTTT	CASSEAVRGTNEKLFF
TRBV10-2	TRBJ1-1	-	-	TGCGCCAGTAAGATGAACAAGAACACTGAAGCTTTCTTT	CASKMNKNTEAFF
TRBV5-1	TRBJ2-5	-	TRBD2	TGCGCCAGCAGCTTTAGCCCGGGGGGGGAGGAGACCCAGTACTTC	CASSFSPGGEETQYF
TRBV6-1	TRBJ1-5	-	-	TGTGCCAGCAGTGAAGCGGCGGGTCCCAATCAGCCCCAGCATTTT	CASSEAAGPNQPQHF
TRBV3-1/TRBV3-2	TRBJ1-6	-	TRBD1	TGTGCCAGCAGCCAAGCGACAGGGGGGAATTCACCCCTCCACTTT	CASSQATGGNSPLHF
TRBV30	TRBJ1-4	-	TRBD1	TGTGCCTGGGTGACAGGGTTGCGTGAAAAACTGTTTTTT	CAWVTGLREKLFF
TRBV6-5	TRBJ1-4	-	TRBD1	TGTGCCAGCAGTTACTCGTGGACAGGGACCAATGAAAAACTGTTTTTT	CASSYSWTGTNEKLFF
TRBV5-1	TRBJ1-1	-	TRBD1	TGCGCCAGCAGCCAGGGGACAGGGAGAGATGCTTTCTTT	CASSQGTGRDAFF
TRBV11-2	TRBJ1-1	few	TRBD1	TGTGCCAGCAGCTGGGACAGATCCAACACTGAAGCTTTCTTT	CASSWDRSNTEAFF
TRBV18	TRBJ1-6	-	TRBD1	TGTGCCAGCTCAACGGGACAGAATTCACCCCTCCACTTT	CASSTGQNSPLHF
TRBV6-5	TRBJ2-1	-	TRBD1	TGTGCCAGCAGTCGGGACAGCTACAATGAGCAGTTCTTC	CASSRDSYNEQFF
TRBV3-1/TRBV3-2	TRBJ1-1	-	TRBD1	TGTGCCAGCAGCCAAGTGGACAGGGGGAACACTGAAGCTTTCTTT	CASSQVDRGNTEAFF
TRBV19	TRBJ1-2	few	-	TGTGCCAGTAGTATTGGGAGGTCTTGGGGCTACACCTTC	CASSIGRSWGYTF
TRBV5-1	TRBJ2-5	-	TRBD1	TGCGCCAGCAGCTTGACTGGACAGGTGAGGGAGACCCAGTACTTC	CASSLTGQVRETQYF
TRBV6-9	TRBJ1-2	-	TRBD1	TGTGCCAGCAGTTCTACCATGGACAGGGTTCATGGCTACACCTTC	CASSSTMDRVHGYTF
TRBV14	TRBJ1-1	-	-	TGTGCCAGCAGCCGCATTTTCGCCCGGGGGAACACTGAAGCTTTCTTT	CASSRIFARGNTEAFF
TRBV5-1	TRBJ2-1	few	-	TGCGCCAGCAGCTCGGACAATGAGCAGTTCTTC	CASSSDNEQFF
TRBV5-1	TRBJ2-7	-	TRBD1	TGCGCCAGCAGCTTAGGCCTTGTGGCAGGGGGCCAGGACGAGCAGTACTTC	CASSLGLVAGGQDEQYF
TRBV6-5	TRBJ1-2	-	-	TGTGCCAGCAGACCTCAGACACGGCTCTTGGGCTACACCTTC	CASRPQTRLLGYTF
TRBV5-6	TRBJ1-1	-	-	TGTGCCAGCAGCTTGGATGTGACACCGGATTCCCTGAACACTGAAGCTTTCTTT	CASSLDVTPDSLNTEAFF
TRBV30	TRBJ1-3	-	-	TGTGCCTGGACTCCCCTAGGACACTCTGGAAACACCATATATTTT	CAWTPLGHSGNTIYF
TRBV5-8	TRBJ2-1	-	-	TGTGCCAGCAGCTCTTCCCCGGGGGTCCGAAGCTCCTACAATGAGCAGTTCTTC	CASSSSPGVRSSYNEQFF
TRBV19	TRBJ1-2	once	-	TGTGCCAGTAGGCCTGGACCTGCTAGGGGGGGCTACACCTTC	CASRPGPARGGYTF
TRBV6-1	TRBJ2-3	-	-	TGTGCCACCCTGGGACTCTACGGCACAGATACGCAGTATTTT	CATLGLYGTDTQYF